The TCR beta chain under discussion was sequenced for a study of Ad26.COV2.S vaccination and SARS-CoV-2 variants. Study-wide context: Ad26.COV2.S was injected intramuscularly once or twice, 56 days apart.

Germline V CDR1 and CDR2: MGHDK, SYGVNS. The ends were cut back, 3 bases at V and 2 bases at J, with 2 bases in the middle. CDR3 length: 13 residues. Profiling relied on immunoSEQ multiplex PCR, and the TCRdb table lists in-frame clones only, not all of them. The table records about 480,000 clones, roughly 89% of them present only once. The treatment: over 15 received Ad26.COV2.S at low or high dose, single or two shots; 5 received placebo; per-sample allocation not given. Sampling was done on day 63 after the first vaccine or placebo injection. The source was peripheral blood, collected in a trial of Ad26.COV2.S vaccine versus placebo. This TCR derives from a person between 18 and 59 years old who received the Ad26.COV2.S COVID-19 vaccine or a placebo. The gene calls are TRBV25-1 and TRBJ2-6, with D hard to call. CDR3 in amino acids: CASSDTGANVLTF. The CDR3 bases are TGTGCCAGCAGTGATACTGGGGCCAACGTCCTGACTTTC.